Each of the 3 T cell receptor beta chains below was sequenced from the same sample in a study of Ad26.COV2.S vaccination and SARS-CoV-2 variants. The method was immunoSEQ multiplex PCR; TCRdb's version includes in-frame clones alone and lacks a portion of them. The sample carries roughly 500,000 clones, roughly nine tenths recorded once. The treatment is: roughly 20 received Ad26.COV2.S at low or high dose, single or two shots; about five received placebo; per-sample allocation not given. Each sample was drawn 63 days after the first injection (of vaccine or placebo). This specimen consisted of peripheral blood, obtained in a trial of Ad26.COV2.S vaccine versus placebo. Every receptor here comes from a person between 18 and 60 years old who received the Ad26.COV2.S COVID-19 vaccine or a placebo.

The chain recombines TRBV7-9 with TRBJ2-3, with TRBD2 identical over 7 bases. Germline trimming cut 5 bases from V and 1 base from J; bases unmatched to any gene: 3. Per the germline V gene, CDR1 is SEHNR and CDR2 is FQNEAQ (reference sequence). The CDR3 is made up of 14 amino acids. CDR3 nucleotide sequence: TGTGCCAGCAGCCCGCTAGCGGGCACAGATACGCAGTATTTT. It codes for CASSPLAGTDTQYF.

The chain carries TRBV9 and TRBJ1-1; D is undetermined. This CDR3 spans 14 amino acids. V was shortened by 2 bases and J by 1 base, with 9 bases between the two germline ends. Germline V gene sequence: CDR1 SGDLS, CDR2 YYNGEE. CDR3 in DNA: TGTGCCAGCAGCGTTGGAGCCTCGAACACTGAAGCTTTCTTT. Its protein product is CASSVGASNTEAFF.

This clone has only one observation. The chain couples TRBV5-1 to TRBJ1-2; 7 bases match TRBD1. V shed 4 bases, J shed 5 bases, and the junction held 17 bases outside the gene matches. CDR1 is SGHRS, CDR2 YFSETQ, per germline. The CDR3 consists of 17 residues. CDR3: CASSPLAYTGTEYGYTF. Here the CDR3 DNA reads TGCGCCAGCAGCCCCTTGGCGTACACCGGGACAGAATATGGCTACACCTTC.